These T cell receptor beta chains were read from a single sample in a study of cytomegalovirus exposure and HLA in healthy donors. TCRdb keeps only in-frame clones here, not all; method: immunoSEQ multiplex PCR. This sample carries roughly 100,000 clones, 65% to 75% of them seen once, and the ten largest clones take approximately 10%. The sample taken for sequencing was PBMCs. The receptors were sampled from a man aged 35 to 55 in good health and CMV-seropositive. The CDR3 runs from the conserved cysteine through the conserved F or W. The order of the fields is clone size, J gene, D gene, V gene, CDR3 DNA, CDR3 protein. A D gene is named only where the DNA matches it firmly. A clone size is listed for some rows: how often the clone was seen (once, few, many), or a class if it is expanded.

>NA|TRBJ2-7|TRBD1|TRBV6-1
TGTGCCAGCAGCCGACAGGGGGCTTCGACCGAGCAGTACTTC
CASSRQGASTEQYF
>NA|TRBJ1-2|TRBD1|TRBV11-2
TGTGCCAGCAGTCAACTCGACAGGGGGTACACCTTC
CASSQLDRGYTF
>few|TRBJ2-5|TRBD2|TRBV30
TGTGCCGGAAGACTAGCGGGAGGAAAAGAGACCCAGTACTTC
CAGRLAGGKETQYF
>once|TRBJ2-5|NA|TRBV12-2
TGTGCAAGTCGCTTAGCGTATTTTGTTCGAGGGCGACCAGAGACCCAGTACTTC
CASRLAYFVRGRPETQYF
>once|TRBJ2-3|NA|TRBV10-3
TGTGCCATCAGTGAAAGAGCTAGCACAGATACGCAGTATTTT
CAISERASTDTQYF
>few|TRBJ2-5|NA|TRBV2
TGTGCCGGCAGGACAAATCGCCAAGAGACCCAGTACTTC
CAGRTNRQETQYF
>NA|TRBJ1-4|NA|TRBV6-5
TGTGCCTCCAAGGACAATAATGAAAAACTGTTTTTT
CASKDNNEKLFF
>NA|TRBJ1-5|NA|TRBV30
TGTGCCTGGAACCTCAGGGGATCTCAGCCCCAGCATTTT
CAWNLRGSQPQHF
>NA|TRBJ1-5|TRBD1|TRBV5-4
TGTGCCAGCAGCTCGGACAGGGGGATACAGCCCCAGCATTTT
CASSSDRGIQPQHF
>NA|TRBJ2-2|NA|TRBV7-2
TGTGCCAGCAGCTTTTTTTTAGTCGCGAACACCGGGGAGCTGTTTTTT
CASSFFLVANTGELFF
>NA|TRBJ2-7|TRBD1|TRBV5-4
TGTGCCAGCACCCTTCAGGGGGTGAACGAGCAGTACTTC
CASTLQGVNEQYF
>few|TRBJ2-5|NA|TRBV19
TGTGCCAGTGGGGAAACAGGGCTTGGGGAGACCCAGTACTTC
CASGETGLGETQYF
>few|TRBJ2-5|NA|TRBV4-1
TGCGCCAGCAGCCGTCAGAGAGCTGGGGGGGCGGGAGAGACCCAGTACTTC
CASSRQRAGGAGETQYF
>NA|TRBJ2-7|TRBD1|TRBV7-3
TGTGCCAGCAGCTTGGCCCTGGGACAGGAGAACGAGCAGTACTTC
CASSLALGQENEQYF
>NA|TRBJ1-1|NA|TRBV5-1
TGCGCCAGCAGCTTGGTGGCGGGGAAAACTGAAGCTTTCTTT
CASSLVAGKTEAFF
>NA|TRBJ2-7|TRBD1|TRBV27
TGTGCCAGCAGTACGACAGGGGCGGTGGACGAGCAGTACTTC
CASSTTGAVDEQYF
>NA|TRBJ1-5|TRBD1|TRBV29-1
TGCAGCGTCCGCACAGGGGGCAATCAGCCCCAGCATTTT
CSVRTGGNQPQHF
>NA|TRBJ2-1|NA|TRBV14
TGTGCCAGCAGCCAAGTTCCCGGTTACAATGAGCAGTTCTTC
CASSQVPGYNEQFF
>once|TRBJ1-2|TRBD1|TRBV30
TGTGCCTGGAGTGTGACAGGGTTCTATGGCTACACCTTC
CAWSVTGFYGYTF
>NA|TRBJ2-1|NA|TRBV4-2
TGTGCCAGCAGCGATAGCAGCCACAATGAGCAGTTCTTC
CASSDSSHNEQFF
>NA|TRBJ2-1|TRBD2|TRBV7-2
TGTGCCAGCAGCACGGGACTAGCGGGAGTTGGCGAGCAGTTCTTC
CASSTGLAGVGEQFF
>NA|TRBJ2-2|TRBD1|TRBV19
TGTGCCAGTACGGTTGGGACAGGCATTAACACCGGGGAGCTGTTTTTT
CASTVGTGINTGELFF
>NA|TRBJ1-5|NA|TRBV5-6
TGTGCCAGCAGCCCTGGGGAGAATCAGCCCCAGCATTTT
CASSPGENQPQHF
>NA|TRBJ2-7|NA|TRBV6-6
TGTGCCAGCAGTCCCCCCGGGACAAAACATTACGAGCAGTACTTC
CASSPPGTKHYEQYF
>NA|TRBJ2-3|TRBD1|TRBV5-1
TGCGCCAGCAGCAAGGGACAGTCAGATACGCAGTATTTT
CASSKGQSDTQYF
>once|TRBJ1-4|NA|TRBV2
TGTGCCAGCAGTGAACAGGGGAGGGAACTGTTTTTT
CASSEQGRELFF
>few|TRBJ1-5|NA|TRBV6-6
TGTGCCAGCACCTTAGTACCGGGGTTAAGCAATCAGCCCCAGCATTTT
CASTLVPGLSNQPQHF
>NA|TRBJ2-5|NA|TRBV6-5
TGTGCCACCATAAGGAGGGGCGCTCAAGAGACCCAGTACTTC
CATIRRGAQETQYF
>NA|TRBJ2-2|TRBD1|TRBV10-2
TGCGCCAGCAGTCCGACAGGGGAATTTCCCGGGGAGCTGTTTTTT
CASSPTGEFPGELFF
>few|TRBJ2-1|NA|TRBV11-3
TGTGCCAGCAGCTTAGGGGCGTACAATGAGCAGTTCTTC
CASSLGAYNEQFF
>NA|TRBJ1-1|NA|TRBV6-1
TGTGCCAGCAGTGATTTCGGGGGTGGCACTGAAGCTTTCTTT
CASSDFGGGTEAFF
>NA|TRBJ2-2|NA|TRBV9
TGTGCCAGCAGCGTCACAGTAGGGGTGGGCACCGGGGAGCTGTTTTTT
CASSVTVGVGTGELFF
>NA|TRBJ1-5|TRBD1|TRBV28
TGTGCCAGCAGGACGGGACAGTTCAATCAGCCCCAGCATTTT
CASRTGQFNQPQHF
>NA|TRBJ2-7|NA|TRBV9
TGTGCCAGCTCCCCGGGATCAGAGTTCCACGAGCAGTACTTC
CASSPGSEFHEQYF
>NA|TRBJ1-2|NA|TRBV10-2
TGCGCCAGCAGTGACTCCGCAGGGCGGCATGGCTACACCTTC
CASSDSAGRHGYTF
>NA|TRBJ1-5|NA|TRBV6-1
TGTGCCAGCAGAGCGGGACATGCCGTTAATCAGCCCCAGCATTTT
CASRAGHAVNQPQHF
>NA|TRBJ1-5|TRBD1|TRBV15
TGTGCCACCAGCGACAGGGAGAATCAGCCCCAGCATTTT
CATSDRENQPQHF
>NA|TRBJ2-1|NA|TRBV4-3
TGCGCCAGCAGCCAATCGACTCAATTCGGGAATGAGCAGTTCTTC
CASSQSTQFGNEQFF